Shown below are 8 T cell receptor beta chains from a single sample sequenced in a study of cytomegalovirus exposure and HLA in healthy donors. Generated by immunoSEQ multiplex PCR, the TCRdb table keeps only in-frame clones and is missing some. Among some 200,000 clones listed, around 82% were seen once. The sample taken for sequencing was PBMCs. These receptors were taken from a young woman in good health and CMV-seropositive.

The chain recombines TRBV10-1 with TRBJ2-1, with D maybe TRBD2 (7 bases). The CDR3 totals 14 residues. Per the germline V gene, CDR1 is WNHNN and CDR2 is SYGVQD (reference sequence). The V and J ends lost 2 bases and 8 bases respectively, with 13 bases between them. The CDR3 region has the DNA TGCGCCAGCAGTGAGGGGGGGGCCGGGGATGAGCAGTTCTTC. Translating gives CASSEGGAGDEQFF.

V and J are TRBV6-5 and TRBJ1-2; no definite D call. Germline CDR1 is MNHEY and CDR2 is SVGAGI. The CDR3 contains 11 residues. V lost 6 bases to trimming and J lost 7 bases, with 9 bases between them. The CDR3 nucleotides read TGTGCCAGCAGCCCCGGGAGTGGCTACACCTTC. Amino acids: CASSPGSGYTF.

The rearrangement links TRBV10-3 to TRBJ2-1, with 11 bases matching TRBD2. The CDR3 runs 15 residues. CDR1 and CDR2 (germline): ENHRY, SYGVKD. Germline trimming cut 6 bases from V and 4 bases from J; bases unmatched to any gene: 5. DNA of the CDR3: TGTGCCATCAGCCCACTAGCGGGGGAGTACAATGAGCAGTTCTTC. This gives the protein CAISPLAGEYNEQFF.

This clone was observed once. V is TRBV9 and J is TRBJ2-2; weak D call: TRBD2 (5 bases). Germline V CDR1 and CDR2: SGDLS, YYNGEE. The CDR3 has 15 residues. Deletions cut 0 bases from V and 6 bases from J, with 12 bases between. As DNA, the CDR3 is TGTGCCAGCAGCGTAGCTTCGAATAGCGCCGGGGAGCTGTTTTTT. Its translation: CASSVASNSAGELFF.

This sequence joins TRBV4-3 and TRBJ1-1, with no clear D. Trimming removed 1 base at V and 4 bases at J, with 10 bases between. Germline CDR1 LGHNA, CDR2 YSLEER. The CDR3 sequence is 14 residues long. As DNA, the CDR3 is TGCGCCAGCAGCCAAGGGCCCCGCGGCACTGAAGCTTTCTTT. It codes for CASSQGPRGTEAFF.

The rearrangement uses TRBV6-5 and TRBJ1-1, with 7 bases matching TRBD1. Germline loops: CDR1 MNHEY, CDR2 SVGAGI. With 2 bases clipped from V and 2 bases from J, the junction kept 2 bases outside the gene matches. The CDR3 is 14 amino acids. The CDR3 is CASSYPGGNTEAFF. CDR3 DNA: TGTGCCAGCAGTTACCCAGGGGGAAACACTGAAGCTTTCTTT.

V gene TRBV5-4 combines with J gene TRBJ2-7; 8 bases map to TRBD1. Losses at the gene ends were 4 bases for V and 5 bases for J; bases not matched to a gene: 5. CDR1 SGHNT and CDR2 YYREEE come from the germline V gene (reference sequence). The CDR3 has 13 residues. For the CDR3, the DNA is TGTGCCAGCAGCCCATCACAGGGGGACGAGCAGTACTTC. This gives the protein CASSPSQGDEQYF.

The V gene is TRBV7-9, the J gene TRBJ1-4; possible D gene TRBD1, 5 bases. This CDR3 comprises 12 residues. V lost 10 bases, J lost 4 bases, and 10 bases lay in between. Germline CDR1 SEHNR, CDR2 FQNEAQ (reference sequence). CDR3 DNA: TGTGCCATCGGGGGGATTAATGAAAAACTGTTTTTT. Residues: CAIGGINEKLFF.